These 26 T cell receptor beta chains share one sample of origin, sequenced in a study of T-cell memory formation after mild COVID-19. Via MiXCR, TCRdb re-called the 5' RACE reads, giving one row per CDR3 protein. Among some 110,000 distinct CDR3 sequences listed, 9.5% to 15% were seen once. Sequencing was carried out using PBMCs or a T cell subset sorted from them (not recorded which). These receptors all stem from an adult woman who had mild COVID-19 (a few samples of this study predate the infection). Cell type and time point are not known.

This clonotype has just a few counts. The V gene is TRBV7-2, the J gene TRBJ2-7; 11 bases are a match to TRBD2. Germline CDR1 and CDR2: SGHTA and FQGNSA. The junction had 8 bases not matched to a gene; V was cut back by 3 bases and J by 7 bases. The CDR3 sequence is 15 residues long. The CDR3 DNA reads TGTGCCAGCAGCTTCATAGCGGGAGGGCCGGAGGAGCAGTACTTC. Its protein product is CASSFIAGGPEEQYF. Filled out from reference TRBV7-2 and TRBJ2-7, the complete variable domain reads GAGVSQSPSNKVTEKGKDVELRCDPISGHTALYWYRQSLGQGLEFLIYFQGNSAPDKSGLPSDRFSAERTGGSVSTLTIQRTQQEDSAVYLCASSFIAGGPEEQYFGPGTRLTVT.

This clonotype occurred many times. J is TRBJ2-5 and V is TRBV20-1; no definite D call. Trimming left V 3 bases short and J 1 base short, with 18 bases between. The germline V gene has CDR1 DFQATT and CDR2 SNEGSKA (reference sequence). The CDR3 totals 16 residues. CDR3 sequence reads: CSARPDSRGVQETQYF. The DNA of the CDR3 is TGCAGTGCTAGGCCAGATTCCCGTGGTGTCCAAGAGACCCAGTACTTC.

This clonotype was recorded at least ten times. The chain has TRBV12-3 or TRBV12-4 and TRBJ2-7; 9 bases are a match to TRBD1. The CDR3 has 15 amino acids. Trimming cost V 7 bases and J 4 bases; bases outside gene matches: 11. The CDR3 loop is CASTLDRGNRYEQYF. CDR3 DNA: TGTGCCAGCACCCTAGACAGGGGGAATCGGTACGAGCAGTACTTC.

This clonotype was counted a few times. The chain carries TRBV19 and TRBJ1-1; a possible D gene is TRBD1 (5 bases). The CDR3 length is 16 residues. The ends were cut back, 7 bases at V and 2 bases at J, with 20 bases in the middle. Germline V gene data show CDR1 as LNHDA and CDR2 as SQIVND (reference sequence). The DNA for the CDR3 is TGTGCCAGTATCACCAAGGGAGGGACCTCTAACACTGAAGCTTTCTTT. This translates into CASITKGGTSNTEAFF.

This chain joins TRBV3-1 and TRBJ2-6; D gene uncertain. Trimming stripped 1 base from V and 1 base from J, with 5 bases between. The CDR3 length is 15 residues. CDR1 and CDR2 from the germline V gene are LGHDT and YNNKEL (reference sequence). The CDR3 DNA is TGTGCCAGCAGCCAAGCTCGATCTGGGGCCAACGTCCTGACTTTC. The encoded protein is CASSQARSGANVLTF.

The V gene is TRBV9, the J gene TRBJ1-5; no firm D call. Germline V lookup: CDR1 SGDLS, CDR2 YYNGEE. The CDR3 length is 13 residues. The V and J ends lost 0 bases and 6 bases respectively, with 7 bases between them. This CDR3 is CASSVGSGQPQHF. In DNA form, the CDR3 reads TGTGCCAGCAGCGTAGGCAGTGGTCAGCCCCAGCATTTT.

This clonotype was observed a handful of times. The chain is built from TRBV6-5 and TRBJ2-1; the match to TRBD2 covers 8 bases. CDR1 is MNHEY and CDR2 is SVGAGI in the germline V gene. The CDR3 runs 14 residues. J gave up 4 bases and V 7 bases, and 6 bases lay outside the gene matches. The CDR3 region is CASTVAGSYNEQFF. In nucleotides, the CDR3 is TGTGCCAGCACCGTAGCGGGGTCGTACAATGAGCAGTTCTTC.

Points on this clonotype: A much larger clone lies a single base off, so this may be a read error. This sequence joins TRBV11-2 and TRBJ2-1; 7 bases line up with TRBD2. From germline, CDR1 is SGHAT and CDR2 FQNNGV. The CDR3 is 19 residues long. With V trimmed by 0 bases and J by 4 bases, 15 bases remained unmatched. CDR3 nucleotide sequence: TGTGCCAGCAGCTTAGATTCGCTAGCGGTAGGGAGAGAGTACAATGAGCAGTTCTTC. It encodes CASSLDSLAVGREYNEQFF.

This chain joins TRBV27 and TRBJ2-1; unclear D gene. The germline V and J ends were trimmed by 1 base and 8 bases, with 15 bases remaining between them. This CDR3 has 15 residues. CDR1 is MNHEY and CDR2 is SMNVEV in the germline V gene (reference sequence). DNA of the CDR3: TGTGCCAGCAGTTTATGGGGTCTCCGAGGCTATGAGCAGTTCTTC. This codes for CASSLWGLRGYEQFF.

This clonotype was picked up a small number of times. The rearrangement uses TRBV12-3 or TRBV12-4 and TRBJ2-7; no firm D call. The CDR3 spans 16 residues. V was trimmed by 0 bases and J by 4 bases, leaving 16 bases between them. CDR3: CASSLAPNPGSYEQYF. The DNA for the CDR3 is TGTGCCAGCAGTTTAGCCCCTAACCCTGGATCTTACGAGCAGTACTTC.

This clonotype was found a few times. The CDR3, as DNA: TGTGCCAGCAGCGTAGCTAGTAGCGGGAGTGAGACCCAGTACTTC. It translates to CASSVASSGSETQYF. This chain links TRBV9 with TRBJ2-5, with 9 nucleotides matching TRBD2. V lost 0 bases to trimming and J lost 5 bases; unmatched junction nucleotides: 5. The CDR3 length is 15 residues. The germline V gene encodes CDR1 SGDLS and CDR2 YYNGEE.

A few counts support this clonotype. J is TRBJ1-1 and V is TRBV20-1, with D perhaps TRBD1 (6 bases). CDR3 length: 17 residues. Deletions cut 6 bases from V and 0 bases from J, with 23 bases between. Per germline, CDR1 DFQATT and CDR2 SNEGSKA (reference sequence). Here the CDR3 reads CSAPYRVAREMNTEAFF. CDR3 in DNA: TGCAGTGCCCCGTACAGGGTCGCCAGGGAGATGAACACTGAAGCTTTCTTT.

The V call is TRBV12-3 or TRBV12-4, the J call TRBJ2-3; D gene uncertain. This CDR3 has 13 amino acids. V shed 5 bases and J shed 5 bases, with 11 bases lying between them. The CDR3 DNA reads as TGTGCCAGCAGTCCCCATTCCGGAGATACGCAGTATTTT. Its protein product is CASSPHSGDTQYF.

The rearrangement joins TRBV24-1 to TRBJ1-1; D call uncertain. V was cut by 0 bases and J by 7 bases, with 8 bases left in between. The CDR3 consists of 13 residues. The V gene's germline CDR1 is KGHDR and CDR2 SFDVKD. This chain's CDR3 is CATSDLQENEAFF. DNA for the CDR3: TGTGCCACCAGTGATTTGCAGGAAAATGAAGCTTTCTTT.

The CDR3 loop is CASSTSPPGPYEQYF. For the CDR3, the DNA is TGTGCCAGCAGCACGAGTCCCCCGGGACCCTACGAGCAGTACTTC. The chain joins TRBV5-7 to TRBJ2-7; TRBD1 or TRBD2 may be the D gene (5 bases each). TRBV5-7 is an ORF; its function is uncertain. The CDR3 is 15 amino acids. V was shortened by 4 bases and J by 2 bases, with 16 bases between the two germline ends.

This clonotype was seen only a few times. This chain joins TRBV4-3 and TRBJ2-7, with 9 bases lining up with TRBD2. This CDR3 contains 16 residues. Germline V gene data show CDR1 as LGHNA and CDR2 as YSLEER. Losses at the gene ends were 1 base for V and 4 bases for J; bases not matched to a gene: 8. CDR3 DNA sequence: TGCGCCAGCAGCCAAGCACTGGGGGGACTAGCTTACGAGCAGTACTTC. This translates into CASSQALGGLAYEQYF.

The CDR3, as DNA: TGTGCCACCAGTGAAACAGGGGATCGTGACACTGAAGCTTTCTTT. It yields the protein CATSETGDRDTEAFF. The chain carries TRBV24-1 and TRBJ1-1; 7 nucleotides align to TRBD1. With 4 bases clipped from V and 3 bases from J, the junction kept 7 bases outside the gene matches. The V gene's germline CDR1 is KGHDR and CDR2 SFDVKD. This CDR3 has 15 residues.

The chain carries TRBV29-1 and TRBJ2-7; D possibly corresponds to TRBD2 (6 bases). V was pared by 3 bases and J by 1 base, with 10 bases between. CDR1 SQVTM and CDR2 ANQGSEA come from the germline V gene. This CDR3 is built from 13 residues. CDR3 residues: CSVDLGTSYEQYF. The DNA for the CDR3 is TGCAGCGTTGATCTGGGGACTTCCTACGAGCAGTACTTC.

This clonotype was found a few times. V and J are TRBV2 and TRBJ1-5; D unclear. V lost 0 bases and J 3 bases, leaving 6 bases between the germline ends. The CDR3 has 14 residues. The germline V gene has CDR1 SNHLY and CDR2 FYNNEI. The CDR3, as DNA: TGTGCCAGCAGTGAAGCGGGTCCCAATCAGCCCCAGCATTTT. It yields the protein CASSEAGPNQPQHF.

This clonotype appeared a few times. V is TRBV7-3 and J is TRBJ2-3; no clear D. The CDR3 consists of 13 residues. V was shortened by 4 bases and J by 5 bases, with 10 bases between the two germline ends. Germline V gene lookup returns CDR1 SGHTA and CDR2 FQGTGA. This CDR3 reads CASSSLLEDTQYF. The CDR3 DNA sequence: TGTGCCAGCAGCTCCCTCTTGGAAGATACGCAGTATTTT. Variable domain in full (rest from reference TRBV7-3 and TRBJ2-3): GAGVSQTPSNKVTEKGKYVELRCDPISGHTALYWYRQSLGQGPEFLIYFQGTGAADDSGLPNDRFFAVRPEGSVSTLKIQRTERGDSAVYLCASSSLLEDTQYFGPGTRLTVL.

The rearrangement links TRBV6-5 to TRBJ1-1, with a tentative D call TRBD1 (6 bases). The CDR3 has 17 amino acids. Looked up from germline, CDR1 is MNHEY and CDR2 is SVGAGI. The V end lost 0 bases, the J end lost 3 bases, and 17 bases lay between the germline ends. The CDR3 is CASSYSIIGGRDTEAFF. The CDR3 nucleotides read TGTGCCAGCAGTTACTCGATCATAGGGGGACGGGACACTGAAGCTTTCTTT.

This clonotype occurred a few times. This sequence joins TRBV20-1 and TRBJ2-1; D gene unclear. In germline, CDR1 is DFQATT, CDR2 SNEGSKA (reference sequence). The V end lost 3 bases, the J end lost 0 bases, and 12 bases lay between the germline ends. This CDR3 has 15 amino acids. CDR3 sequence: CSARGPESSYNEQFF. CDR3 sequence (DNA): TGCAGTGCTAGGGGCCCTGAAAGCTCCTACAATGAGCAGTTCTTC.

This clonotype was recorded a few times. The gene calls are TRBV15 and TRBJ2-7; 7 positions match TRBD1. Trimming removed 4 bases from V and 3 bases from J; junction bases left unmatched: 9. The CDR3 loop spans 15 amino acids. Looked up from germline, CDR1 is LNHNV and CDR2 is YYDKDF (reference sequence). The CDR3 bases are TGTGCCACCAGCATCAGTTGGGACAGCAACTACGAGCAGTACTTC. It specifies CATSISWDSNYEQYF.

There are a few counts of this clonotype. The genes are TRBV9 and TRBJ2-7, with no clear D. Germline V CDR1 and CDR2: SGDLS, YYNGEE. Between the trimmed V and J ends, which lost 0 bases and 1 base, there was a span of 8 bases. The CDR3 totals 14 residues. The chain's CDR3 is CASSVGPGSYEQYF. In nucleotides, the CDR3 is TGTGCCAGCAGCGTAGGCCCGGGTTCCTACGAGCAGTACTTC.

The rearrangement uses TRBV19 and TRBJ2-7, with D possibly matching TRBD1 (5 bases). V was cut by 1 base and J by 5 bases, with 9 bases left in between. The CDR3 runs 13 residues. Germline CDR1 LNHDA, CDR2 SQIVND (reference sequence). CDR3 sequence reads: CASSIVPGNEQYF. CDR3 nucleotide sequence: TGTGCCAGTAGTATAGTCCCAGGGAACGAGCAGTACTTC.

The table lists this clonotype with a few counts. CDR3 sequence reads: CASSQVPGRMNEQFF. In nucleotides, the CDR3 is TGCGCCAGCAGCCAAGTACCGGGAAGGATGAATGAGCAGTTCTTC. The chain employs TRBV4-1 and TRBJ2-1, with a weak D call TRBD2 (5 bases). This CDR3 contains 15 residues. Germline V lookup: CDR1 MGHRA, CDR2 YSYEKL. Trimming stripped 1 base from V and 7 bases from J, with 14 bases between.